Sequencing of this T cell receptor beta chain was carried out in a study of T cells in Graves' hyperthyroidism and ophthalmopathy (dated by TCRdb to the late 2010s). A note on the overall study: Peripheral blood was sampled at the time of initial diagnosis, prior to any treatment. To identify distinguishing TCR V-J signatures, a discovery cohort of around 100 patients was used, comprising 43 with Graves' ophthalmopathy and 57 with stable Graves' hyperthyroidism. According to the paper, TCR Vbeta CDR3 sequencing was carried out on 135 peripheral blood samples, which came from around 43 ophthalmopathy, under 85 hyperthyroidism and roughly 17 progressor patients. Prospective prediction of ophthalmopathy was tested in an independent validation cohort of some 19 hyperthyroidism patients and 15 to 17 patients who later progressed to ophthalmopathy. The study also compared thyroid tissue and blood T-cell repertoires from a handful of Graves' hyperthyroidism patients. The 100 discovery patients were divided at random into training and test sets in a 7:3 ratio. After blood sampling, hyperthyroidism patients were treated with methimazole at a starting dose of 30 mg daily, and ophthalmopathy patients were treated with high-dose intravenous methylprednisolone. The paper as a whole reports these results and caveats: In validation, the model predicted progression to ophthalmopathy a median of roughly 6.1 months before onset, with about 64% sensitivity and more than 72% specificity. Most expanded thyroid clonotypes (frequency above 0.001) were also detected in blood, a finding suggesting that blood repertoires may reflect thyroid immune responses. A 13 V-J signature model separated ophthalmopathy from stable hyperthyroidism, with about 88% sensitivity and 81.08% specificity in cross-validation and 80%/75% in testing. Sample size was not statistically predetermined, and investigators were not blinded to group allocation.

Moderately to severely active disease, a Clinical Activity Score of at least 3, a NOSPECS grade of at least 4, and a duration under 3 months were present in ophthalmopathy patients. The study excluded patients with uncontrolled infections, other autoimmune diseases, pregnancy or lactation. Diagnoses relied on clinical symptoms, serum thyroxine and TRAb, thyroid ultrasound and orbital computed tomography. Ficoll-Paque density gradient centrifugation was used to isolate PBMCs from 8.5 to 10 ml of fresh peripheral blood. Trizol reagent was used to extract total RNA, and RNA quality was then checked on an Agilent 2100 Bioanalyzer. The germline V gene gives CDR1 as SGHTA and CDR2 as FQGNSA. The germline V and J ends show losses of 2 bases and 8 bases respectively, and no gene match explains 14 bases of the junction. The CDR3 runs 17 amino acids, cysteine and phenylalanine included. Only the CDR3 DNA stays, 51 bases, in frame from base 1.

The TCR beta CDR3 regions were amplified from RNA transcripts. The TCR CDR3 was subjected to a first round of RT-PCR using the HTBI primer set and the Qiagen OneStep RT-PCR kit. Libraries were constructed in a second round of multiplex PCR, after which size selection and purification were performed. Libraries were sequenced paired-end with 100 bp reads on an Illumina HiSeq2000. The authors processed their data as follows. SOAPnuke was used to process the raw data, removing reads that contained adapters or uncalled bases, had a mean Phred below 15, or lacked an exact match to the constant primer or identifier. COPE v1.2.5 was used to merge the high-quality paired reads, and each unique nucleotide sequence was defined as a clonotype. Clonotypes were aligned to IMGT TRBV, TRBD and TRBJ reference segments using MiTCR v1.1. The analysis included only V-J combinations with a frequency above 0.0001, which together covered more than 99% of the repertoires. The TCS score was defined as F50 (clonal expansion) divided by E x V (chaos), with BLOSUM62-based TCRdist calculated between CDR3 peptides within each V-J. Welch's t-statistics and random forest reduced 500 to 650 V-J features to 13, which were used in a naive Bayes classifier (R e1071). TCRdb passed the public sequencing reads through fastp at Q25 and MiXCR, retaining productive beta sequences. Rows are unified per CDR3 protein, each entry keeping the most common DNA and genes. TCRdb's processing, not the study's, gives the V and J calls here. The sample table records about 250,000 distinct CDR3 sequences; around 26% of these occur just once. The ten largest clones represent roughly a third of the sample.

This clonotype occurred many times. This clone's antigen is unknown. No clone much larger than this one lies a single base away; base qualities are absent. The sequenced material came from blood. This chain is built from TRBV7-2 and TRBJ2-4, and TRBD2 matches 8 of the central bases. This TCR was sampled from a middle-aged woman with Graves' ophthalmopathy. CDR3 region: CASSLRLAGNPADIQYF. The bases are TGTGCCAGCAGCTTACGGTTAGCGGGGAACCCCGCGGACATTCAGTACTTC.